This TCR beta chain came from a study of blood T cell repertoires in COVID-19. As processed by the authors: Estimated nucleated cell counts came from reference gene primer amplification. Some clones are missing from TCRdb's copy, which holds only in-frame ones; the method was immunoSEQ multiplex PCR. V and J calls and clone size follow that table, whereas D and trimming were derived from the DNA. Among 69,000 or so clones listed, 82% were seen once. V was shortened by 7 bases and J by 0 bases, with 10 bases between the two germline ends. The CDR3 has 13 residues. The germline gives CDR1 SNHLY, CDR2 FYNNEI.

The chain carries TRBV2 and TRBJ2-7; D is perhaps TRBD1 (6 bases). The TCR sequence derives from a woman older than 75 with acute or convalescent COVID-19. The sample consisted of peripheral blood. The CDR3 DNA reads TGTGCCAGCAAAGTACAGGGCTCCTACGAGCAGTACTTC. Amino acids: CASKVQGSYEQYF.